The 23 T cell receptor beta chains listed next were all sequenced from one sample in a study of shared clonotypes between healthy human individuals. Assay: immunoSEQ multiplex PCR; the TCRdb copy retains only in-frame clones and omits some. Found here are 2,500,000 or so clones, around 92% of them singletons; the top ten hold about 0.41%. The source material was naive CD4+ T cells from PBMCs. The subset was: CD45RA+ positively selected. These receptors were obtained from a man younger than 30 in good health. Some clones in this sample may be carry-over from other donors' samples.

This sequence joins TRBV19 and TRBJ1-4, with D possibly being TRBD1 (6 bases). In germline, CDR1 is LNHDA, CDR2 SQIVND (reference sequence). The CDR3 is 15 residues long. V gave up 2 bases and J gave up 7 bases, with 14 bases separating them. CDR3 amino acids: CASSIRTVVGEKLFF. DNA for the CDR3: TGTGCCAGTAGTATAAGGACAGTTGTCGGTGAAAAACTGTTTTTT.

This chain uses TRBV6-1 with TRBJ2-5; 8 nucleotides match TRBD2. Germline V gene sequence: CDR1 MNHNS, CDR2 SASEGT. The CDR3 is made up of 15 amino acids. The ends lost 6 bases at V and 5 bases at J; junction bases unmatched: 11. The CDR3 is CASRDRGLARETQYF. The CDR3, as DNA: TGTGCCAGCAGGGACAGAGGACTAGCTCGGGAGACCCAGTACTTC.

The gene calls are TRBV5-1 and TRBJ1-4; D ambiguous. The germline gives CDR1 SGHRS, CDR2 YFSETQ. Trimming stripped 0 bases from V and 8 bases from J, with 14 bases between. The CDR3 totals 15 residues. CDR3 bases: TGCGCCAGCAGCTTGGGGGGAATAGGAGGGGAAAAACTGTTTTTT. This encodes CASSLGGIGGEKLFF.

The gene calls are TRBV2 and TRBJ2-2; D might be TRBD1 (6 bases). The CDR3 extends over 15 amino acids. V lost 6 bases and J 1 base, leaving 12 bases between the germline ends. Germline loops: CDR1 SNHLY, CDR2 FYNNEI. DNA of the CDR3: TGTGCCAGCAGCCGGGGACACCTGAACACCGGGGAGCTGTTTTTT. Translation gives CASSRGHLNTGELFF.

The chain combines TRBV7-2 with TRBJ2-3; D remains unclear. Trimming removed 1 base from V and 3 bases from J, with 8 bases in between. This CDR3 has 14 amino acids. The V gene's germline CDR1 is SGHTA and CDR2 FQGNSA. The DNA of the CDR3 is TGTGCCAGCAGCTTAGATACCTTAACAGATACGCAGTATTTT. Translated, it gives CASSLDTLTDTQYF.

The chain has TRBV7-2 and TRBJ2-3, with TRBD2 matching 12 bases. V shed 2 bases and J 4 bases; nucleotides not matched to a gene: 7. There are 17 residues in the CDR3. The germline gives CDR1 SGHTA, CDR2 FQGNSA. The CDR3 loop is CASSLHPSGGASDTQYF. For the CDR3, the DNA is TGTGCCAGCAGCTTACATCCTAGCGGGGGGGCCTCAGATACGCAGTATTTT.

The chain combines TRBV28 with TRBJ2-1; 15 bases match TRBD2. Germline CDR1 and CDR2: MDHEN and SYDVKM. CDR3 length equals 19 residues. V lost 5 bases to trimming and J lost 2 bases; unmatched junction nucleotides: 10. The CDR3 loop reads CASSPTPGTSGRPYNEQFF. The CDR3 nucleotides read TGTGCCAGCAGTCCTACCCCCGGGACTAGCGGGAGGCCCTACAATGAGCAGTTCTTC. Variable domain in full (rest from reference TRBV28 and TRBJ2-1): DVKVTQSSRYLVKRTGEKVFLECVQDMDHENMFWYRQDPGLGLRLIYFSYDVKMKEKGDIPEGYSVSREKKERFSLILESASTNQTSMYLCASSPTPGTSGRPYNEQFFGPGTRLTVL.

On this clone: Other DNA sequences within the sample encode an identical CDR3. The V gene is TRBV5-1, the J gene TRBJ2-3; TRBD2 might be the D (6 bases). CDR1 is SGHRS, CDR2 YFSETQ, per germline. The length of the CDR3 is 14 residues. With 0 bases removed from V and 3 bases from J, the gap between germline ends came to 8 bases. The CDR3 loop reads CASSLEGTTDTQYF. The CDR3 DNA follows: TGCGCCAGCAGCTTGGAGGGGACTACAGATACGCAGTATTTT.

This chain uses TRBV30 with TRBJ2-1; D gene unclear. Germline CDR1 and CDR2: GTSNPN and SVGIG (reference sequence). The CDR3 is made up of 11 amino acids. Trimming pared 3 bases from V and 4 bases from J, leaving 4 bases between. In DNA form, the CDR3 reads TGTGCCTGGAGGGCTTACAATGAGCAGTTCTTC. Translation: CAWRAYNEQFF.

In this sample, this clone turned up once. The chain joins TRBV11-2 to TRBJ2-5, with 8 bases lining up with TRBD1. CDR3 size: 15 residues. The J segment lost 4 bases and the V segment lost 1 base, leaving 5 bases of the junction unmatched. Germline V gives CDR1 SGHAT, CDR2 FQNNGV. In DNA form, the CDR3 reads TGTGCCAGCAGCTTAGTTCAGGGGACAGGAGAGACCCAGTACTTC. Translated: CASSLVQGTGETQYF.

The V call is TRBV6-1, the J call TRBJ1-2; no definite D call. Trimming stripped 10 bases from V and 8 bases from J, with 17 bases between. The germline V gene has CDR1 MNHNS and CDR2 SASEGT. This CDR3 spans 12 amino acids. The CDR3 DNA follows: TGTGCCAACCGGGCCCCCGGAAGCGGCTACACCTTC. Translating gives CANRAPGSGYTF.

J is TRBJ1-2 and V is TRBV28, with D perhaps TRBD1 (5 bases). The V gene's germline CDR1 is MDHEN and CDR2 SYDVKM. The CDR3 is 15 residues long. Deletions cut 4 bases from V and 3 bases from J, with 15 bases between. The CDR3 sequence: CASSSRTQRDYGYTF. The CDR3 DNA reads as TGTGCCAGCAGTTCCCGGACACAAAGGGACTATGGCTACACCTTC.

The rearrangement uses TRBV28 and TRBJ1-5, with 8 bases that match TRBD1. Germline CDR1 is MDHEN and CDR2 is SYDVKM. This CDR3 contains 16 residues. V shed 4 bases and J 3 bases; nucleotides not matched to a gene: 8. This CDR3 is CASSSTGAGLNQPQHF. The CDR3 DNA reads as TGTGCCAGCAGTTCGACAGGGGCCGGACTCAATCAGCCCCAGCATTTT.

The chain employs TRBV10-3 and TRBJ2-7, with 8 positions matching TRBD2. Germline assignment: CDR1 ENHRY and CDR2 SYGVKD. J was trimmed by 2 bases and V by 11 bases; bases with no gene match: 11. This CDR3 region has 14 residues. The CDR3 region has the DNA TGTGCCGGGTCGACTAGCGCGAGGCCCTACGAGCAGTACTTC. The encoded protein is CAGSTSARPYEQYF.

Remarks on this clone: Other DNA sequences in this specimen translate into the identical CDR3. The chain is built from TRBV28 and TRBJ2-7, with 10 bases lining up with TRBD1. Germline CDR1 reads MDHEN; CDR2 reads SYDVKM. V was pared by 5 bases and J by 3 bases, with 4 bases of the junction left unmatched. The CDR3 contains 14 residues. The CDR3 DNA follows: TGTGCCAGCAGTCCCCGGGACAGGGGCTACGAGCAGTACTTC. Its translation: CASSPRDRGYEQYF.

The chain uses TRBV19 and TRBJ1-2, with a weak D call TRBD1 (6 bases). The CDR3 extends over 15 amino acids. Germline CDR1 reads LNHDA; CDR2 reads SQIVND (reference sequence). The V gene lost 0 bases and the J gene lost 4 bases, with 12 bases spanning the gap. The CDR3: CASSIEPGAAYGYTF. DNA for the CDR3: TGTGCCAGTAGTATAGAACCAGGGGCCGCCTATGGCTACACCTTC.

This rearrangement joins TRBV6-1 to TRBJ2-1; no definite D call. The CDR3 has 13 residues. V lost 6 bases, J lost 3 bases, and 9 bases lay in between. Germline V gene sequence: CDR1 MNHNS, CDR2 SASEGT. The CDR3 region has the DNA TGTGCCAGCAGCCTCGCAGGCTACAATGAGCAGTTCTTC. It encodes CASSLAGYNEQFF.

V and J are TRBV10-3 and TRBJ2-2, with 7 bases that match TRBD2. V lost 3 bases to trimming and J lost 5 bases; unmatched junction nucleotides: 9. Germline CDR1 ENHRY, CDR2 SYGVKD. The CDR3 loop spans 16 amino acids. The CDR3 DNA is TGTGCCATCAGTGAACCGCGGGGAGGGAGGACCGGGGAGCTGTTTTTT. Protein: CAISEPRGGRTGELFF.

This clone occurred once. This rearrangement joins TRBV29-1 to TRBJ2-1; D tentatively reads TRBD1 or TRBD2 (5 bases each). CDR3 length: 14 residues. V gave up 7 bases and J gave up 14 bases, with 27 bases separating them. Germline V lookup: CDR1 SQVTM, CDR2 ANQGSEA. The CDR3, as DNA: TGCAGCGCCCACGGGACGCTAGTTACAACGGCGGAGTTCTTC. Translating gives CSAHGTLVTTAEFF.

The chain joins TRBV4-1 to TRBJ1-1; 7 positions match TRBD1. The CDR3 spans 13 residues. Germline assignment: CDR1 MGHRA and CDR2 YSYEKL. Losses at the gene ends were 5 bases for V and 5 bases for J; bases not matched to a gene: 5. CDR3 nucleotide sequence: TGCGCCAGCAGCAGGGGGCTTGATACTGAAGCTTTCTTT. It encodes CASSRGLDTEAFF.

A single count supports this clone. This chain joins TRBV5-6 and TRBJ2-3; tentative D call: TRBD2 (6 bases). CDR1 is SGHDT and CDR2 is YYEEEE in the germline V gene. V was trimmed by 0 bases and J by 2 bases, leaving 13 bases between them. The CDR3 consists of 16 residues. This CDR3 reads CASSLVGRGSTDTQYF. CDR3 bases: TGTGCCAGCAGCTTGGTAGGCCGGGGGTCCACAGATACGCAGTATTTT. Full variable domain (rest looked up from reference TRBV5-6 and TRBJ2-3): DAGVTQSPTHLIKTRGQQVTLRCSPKSGHDTVSWYQQALGQGPQFIFQYYEEEERQRGNFPDRFSGHQFPNYSSELNVNALLLGDSALYLCASSLVGRGSTDTQYFGPGTRLTVL.

The gene calls are TRBV2 and TRBJ1-5, with D unresolved. The germline gives CDR1 SNHLY, CDR2 FYNNEI. The CDR3 covers 11 residues. Trimming pared 7 bases from V and 5 bases from J, leaving 6 bases between. CDR3 residues: CASNTDQPQHF. As DNA, the CDR3 is TGTGCCAGCAACACCGATCAGCCCCAGCATTTT.

V usage is TRBV28 and J usage is TRBJ2-7; the match to TRBD1 covers 9 bases. V was pared by 8 bases and J by 5 bases, with 13 bases of the junction left unmatched. CDR1 is MDHEN and CDR2 is SYDVKM in the germline V gene. The CDR3 totals 15 residues. The CDR3 reads CASSTGGQGRNEQYF. The CDR3 coding sequence is TGTGCCAGCTCGACGGGCGGACAGGGGAGGAACGAGCAGTACTTC.